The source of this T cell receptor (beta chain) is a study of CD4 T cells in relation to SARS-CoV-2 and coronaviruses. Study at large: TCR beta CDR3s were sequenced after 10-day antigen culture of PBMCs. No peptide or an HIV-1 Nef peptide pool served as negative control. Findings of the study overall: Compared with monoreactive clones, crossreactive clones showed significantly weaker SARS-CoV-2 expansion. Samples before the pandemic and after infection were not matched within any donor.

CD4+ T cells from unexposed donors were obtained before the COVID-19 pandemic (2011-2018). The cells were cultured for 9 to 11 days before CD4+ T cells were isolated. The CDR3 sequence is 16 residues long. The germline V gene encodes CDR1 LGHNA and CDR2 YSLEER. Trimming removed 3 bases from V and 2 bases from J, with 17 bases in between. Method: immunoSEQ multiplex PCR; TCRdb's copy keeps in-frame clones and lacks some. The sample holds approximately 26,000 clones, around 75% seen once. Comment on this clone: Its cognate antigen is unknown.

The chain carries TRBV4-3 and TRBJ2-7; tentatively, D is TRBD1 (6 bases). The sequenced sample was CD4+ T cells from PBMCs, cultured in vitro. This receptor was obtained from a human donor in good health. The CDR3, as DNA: TGCGCCAGCAGCCAGCCTGGGCTCAGGGGCCCCTACGAGCAGTACTTC. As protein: CASSQPGLRGPYEQYF.